This is a list of T cell receptor beta chains from one sample in a study of T cell responses to AZD1222 COVID-19 vaccine. The repertoire was sequenced with immunoSEQ multiplex PCR; TCRdb's copy has only in-frame clones and lacks some. Of 90,000 to 120,000 clones in the sample, 75% to 95% were seen once. This specimen consisted of peripheral blood, obtained 28 days after the second AZD1222 dose. Receptors originate from an adult who received the AZD1222 COVID-19 vaccine. Each CDR3 is given with its conserved first and last residue. D genes are given only for firm matches. Only part of the rows carry a size: once, few, many, or a class if the clone is expanded.

V gene,D gene,clone size,J gene,CDR3 DNA,CDR3 protein
TRBV10-2,-,-,TRBJ1-5,TGCGCCAGCAGTGCTGCTGGAACAGGGATCCCGCCCCAGCATTTT,CASSAAGTGIPPQHF
TRBV20-1,-,once,TRBJ2-7,TGCAGTGCTAGTGAACCCCTCCCCACGGGAGACCTTTGGGAGCAGTACTTC,CSASEPLPTGDLWEQYF
TRBV18,TRBD1,-,TRBJ1-2,TGTGCCAGCTCCCTTGGGACAGGCTATGGCTACACCTTC,CASSLGTGYGYTF
TRBV7-2,-,-,TRBJ1-2,TGTGCCAGCAGCCCGAGACGGGGGGAGGATGGCTACACCTTC,CASSPRRGEDGYTF
TRBV27,-,-,TRBJ2-2,TGTGCCAGCAAAACGGAGGGACAACTCACCGGGGAGCTGTTTTTT,CASKTEGQLTGELFF
TRBV10-3,-,-,TRBJ1-1,TGTGCCATCAGTGAGGAAGAAGGGATGAACACTGAAGCTTTCTTT,CAISEEEGMNTEAFF
TRBV6-4,TRBD2,-,TRBJ2-1,TGTGCCAGCAGTCGGGGACTAGCGGGAGATTACAATGAGCAGTTCTTC,CASSRGLAGDYNEQFF
TRBV18,-,-,TRBJ2-4,TGTGCCAGCTCACCTGGGACCAAAAACATTCAGTACTTC,CASSPGTKNIQYF
TRBV5-6,-,-,TRBJ1-1,TGTGCCAGCAGCTTTCTCGTGACTGAAGCTTTCTTT,CASSFLVTEAFF
TRBV11-2,TRBD1,-,TRBJ1-3,TGTGCCAGCAGGCTATCTAAGGGGACAGGGACTGGAAACACCATATATTTT,CASRLSKGTGTGNTIYF
TRBV12-3/TRBV12-4,TRBD1,-,TRBJ1-2,TGTGCCAGCAGTTCCACAACAGGGGGTGGCTACACCTTC,CASSSTTGGGYTF
TRBV29-1,-,-,TRBJ1-1,TGCAGCGTTGATGTGAACACTGAAGCTTTCTTT,CSVDVNTEAFF
TRBV28,-,-,TRBJ1-2,TGTGCCAGCAGCCAGCCCCTTCAGGCGAAAAGGGTCTATGGCTACACCTTC,CASSQPLQAKRVYGYTF
TRBV2,TRBD2,-,TRBJ2-7,TGTGCCAGCAGTCGACTAGCGGGGTTGAACGAGCAGTACTTC,CASSRLAGLNEQYF
TRBV5-6,-,-,TRBJ2-5,TGTGCCAGCACCGGGGGTGAGACCCAGTACTTC,CASTGGETQYF
TRBV3-1/TRBV3-2,TRBD1,-,TRBJ1-6,TGTGCCAGCAGCCAAGGTGGGACAGGCTCCAGGAAATCCCTCCACTTT,CASSQGGTGSRKSLHF
TRBV28,-,-,TRBJ1-6,TGTGCCAGCAGTTTACGAACGTATTCACCCCTCCACTTT,CASSLRTYSPLHF
TRBV5-1,-,-,TRBJ1-1,TGCGCCAGCAGCTTGGCACCCCAGGGAATCCTGACTGAAGCTTTCTTT,CASSLAPQGILTEAFF
TRBV5-1,-,-,TRBJ2-3,TGCGCCAGCAGCCTAGACGCACCTAGCACAGATACGCAGTATTTT,CASSLDAPSTDTQYF
TRBV27,-,-,TRBJ1-5,TGTGCCAGCAGTCCTACAGGGTTGTATAGCAATCAGCCCCAGCATTTT,CASSPTGLYSNQPQHF
TRBV6-5,-,-,TRBJ1-5,TGTGCCAGCAGTTACAGCTCGTCGCGTCAGCCCCAGCATTTT,CASSYSSSRQPQHF
TRBV27,-,-,TRBJ2-3,TGTGCCAGTAGTTGGGTGCACGGAGATACGCAGTATTTT,CASSWVHGDTQYF
TRBV9,-,-,TRBJ1-4,TGTGCCAGCAGCGTAGGGACTGGACAGTTCTTCAATGAAAAACTGTTTTTT,CASSVGTGQFFNEKLFF
TRBV19,-,few,TRBJ1-2,TGTGCCAGTAGCTTGGGGTATGGCTACACCTTC,CASSLGYGYTF
TRBV7-8,TRBD1,once,TRBJ1-2,TGTGCCAGCAGCTCGGACAGGGTCTATGGCTACACCTTC,CASSSDRVYGYTF
TRBV19,TRBD2,-,TRBJ2-3,TGTGCCAGTAGTCCTGGGACTAGCGGGAGGCGTACGCAGTATTTT,CASSPGTSGRRTQYF
TRBV11-2,-,-,TRBJ2-7,TGTGCCAGCAGCGGGTCCGTGGGACTGTCCTACGAGCAGTACTTC,CASSGSVGLSYEQYF
TRBV4-1,-,-,TRBJ1-5,TGCGCCAGCAGCCAAGGACAGGCAGGGAGGCCCCAGCATTTT,CASSQGQAGRPQHF
TRBV5-6,TRBD2,few,TRBJ2-7,TGTGCCAGCAGCGTAGGACTAGCGCACTACGAGCAGTACTTC,CASSVGLAHYEQYF
TRBV9,-,-,TRBJ2-5,TGTGCCAGCAGCCCCCTAGGCGGCCAAGAGACCCAGTACTTC,CASSPLGGQETQYF
TRBV25-1,TRBD1,-,TRBJ1-2,TGTGCCAGCAGTGACTCGGACAGGCGTTTTAACTATGGCTACACCTTC,CASSDSDRRFNYGYTF
TRBV7-9,-,-,TRBJ1-4,TGTGCCAGCAGCTTAGTAACGACTGCTCGAAGTGAAAAACTGTTTTTT,CASSLVTTARSEKLFF
TRBV5-6,-,-,TRBJ2-7,TGTGCCAGCAGCTCCGGGTCCTCCCTAGGCGAGCAGTACTTC,CASSSGSSLGEQYF
TRBV14,-,-,TRBJ2-2,TGTGCCAGCAGCCAAGCACAGGAATACACCGGGGAGCTGTTTTTT,CASSQAQEYTGELFF
TRBV30,-,-,TRBJ1-3,TGTGCCTGGAGGGAACCGGGACGGCGAGGAAACACCATATATTTT,CAWREPGRRGNTIYF
TRBV5-1,TRBD1,few,TRBJ2-2,TGCGCCAGCAGCTTACAGGACAGGAGTAAAACCGGGGAGCTGTTTTTT,CASSLQDRSKTGELFF
TRBV5-1,TRBD2,-,TRBJ2-2,TGCGCCAGCCGGAGGGCGGGAGGGCCCGCCGGGGAGCTGTTTTTT,CASRRAGGPAGELFF
TRBV28,-,-,TRBJ1-1,TGTGCCAGCAGTTTAGACATCTCGGGTGAAGCTTTCTTT,CASSLDISGEAFF
TRBV6-5,TRBD1,-,TRBJ2-7,TGTGCCAGCAGTCCAGGACAGGGGAGGGGTTACGAGCAGTACTTC,CASSPGQGRGYEQYF
TRBV5-1,-,-,TRBJ2-3,TGCGCCAGCAGCTTGACTAGCTATTCCACAGATACGCAGTATTTT,CASSLTSYSTDTQYF
TRBV29-1,-,-,TRBJ1-1,TGCAGCGTTGAAAGGGATAGCACTGAAGCTTTCTTT,CSVERDSTEAFF
TRBV19,-,-,TRBJ2-7,TGTGCCAGTAGTATCGGACTGATCTACGAGCAGTACTTC,CASSIGLIYEQYF
TRBV24-1,TRBD1,-,TRBJ1-5,TGTGCCACCAGTGACCCGGGACAGGGAGAAGATCAGCCCCAGCATTTT,CATSDPGQGEDQPQHF
TRBV5-1,-,-,TRBJ2-2,TGCGCCAGCAGCTTACAGGGGAACACCGGGGAGCTGTTTTTT,CASSLQGNTGELFF
TRBV7-9,TRBD2,-,TRBJ2-3,TGTGCCAGCAGCCTCCCCACTAGCGGGAGGACAGATACGCAGTATTTT,CASSLPTSGRTDTQYF
TRBV21-1,-,-,TRBJ1-6,TGTGCCAGCAGCAAACCGATCAGCTCCTATAATTCACCCCTCCACTTT,CASSKPISSYNSPLHF
TRBV12-3/TRBV12-4,TRBD1,-,TRBJ1-2,TGTGCCAGCAGTTTGGGACAGCTCTATGGCTACACCTTC,CASSLGQLYGYTF
TRBV19,-,-,TRBJ1-1,TGTGCCAGTAGTTCGGGGTATCGGGAGAACACTGAAGCTTTCTTT,CASSSGYRENTEAFF
TRBV7-2,-,-,TRBJ2-2,TGTGCCAGCAGCTTAGCGGGGGGCGCGGTGTCCGGGGAGCTGTTTTTT,CASSLAGGAVSGELFF
TRBV5-8,-,-,TRBJ1-5,TGTGCCAGCAGCTTAGGGTATAGACGGGCTAGGGGCAATCAGCCCCAGCATTTT,CASSLGYRRARGNQPQHF
TRBV2,TRBD1,-,TRBJ2-7,TGTGCCAGCAGTCTACAGGGGACCACCTACGAGCAGTACTTC,CASSLQGTTYEQYF